The sequence of this T cell receptor (beta chain) was determined in a study of T cells after yellow fever vaccination. MiXCR, run by TCRdb on the 5' RACE reads, gives a single entry per CDR3 protein. Among over 130,000 distinct CDR3 sequences listed, 7.7% were seen once. This clonotype was picked up many times. Antigen: not known. Study-level points and caveats: Peaking faster, on day 5 versus 15, the secondary response was nonetheless weaker. Reappearance after the booster was seen for most primary-vaccination clones, at more than 95% CD4 and around 88% CD8. The bulk population could contribute abundant contaminating clonotypes to FACS-sorted repertoires. The appearance of a small share of clonotypes in both CD4 and CD8 compartments was observed.

Germline V gives CDR1 MNHEY, CDR2 SVGAGI. The CDR3 has 15 amino acids. Trimming cost V 4 bases and J 0 bases; bases outside gene matches: 5. The rearrangement links TRBV6-5 to TRBJ2-7; 8 bases are a match to TRBD2. The TCR originated in a man aged 25 to 40 who received the YFV17D yellow fever vaccine. Sequencing was performed on CD4+ T cells sorted from PBMCs, taken 5 days after the yellow fever booster vaccination. This CDR3 is CASSSTSGNSYEQYF. The CDR3 DNA sequence: TGTGCCAGCAGTTCCACTAGCGGAAACTCCTACGAGCAGTACTTC.